What follows are 31 T cell receptor beta chains derived from one specimen sequenced in a study of T cells in localized non-small cell lung cancer. Some clones are missing from TCRdb's copy, which holds only in-frame ones; the method was immunoSEQ multiplex PCR. Of approximately 40,000 clones in the sample, around 88% were seen once. The material sequenced was peripheral blood, taken before any cancer treatment. The receptors were sampled from a man aged 40-75 years with stage I lung adenocarcinoma.

V gene TRBV7-2 combines with J gene TRBJ2-3; 9 bases align to TRBD2. The ends lost 4 bases at V and 4 bases at J; junction bases unmatched: 3. The CDR3 length is 14 residues. Germline V gene lookup returns CDR1 SGHTA and CDR2 FQGNSA. The CDR3 loop is CASSSGLAPDTQYF. CDR3 in DNA: TGTGCCAGCAGCTCCGGACTAGCGCCAGATACGCAGTATTTT.

Only one count was recorded for this clone. The rearrangement links TRBV5-6 to TRBJ2-5; D is ambiguous. The CDR3 totals 15 residues. Trimming removed 3 bases at V and 4 bases at J, with 16 bases between. Germline V gene sequence: CDR1 SGHDT, CDR2 YYEEEE. CDR3 sequence reads: CASSSRIAGRETQYF. CDR3 bases: TGTGCCAGCAGCTCCCGAATAGCAGGTCGAGAGACCCAGTACTTC.

V gene TRBV14 combines with J gene TRBJ2-5; possibly TRBD1 or TRBD2 for D (5 bases each). The V end lost 10 bases, the J end lost 1 base, and 10 bases lay between the germline ends. The CDR3 totals 12 residues. CDR1 and CDR2 (germline): SGHDN, FVKESK. CDR3: CAKSGTQETQYF. DNA for the CDR3: TGTGCCAAATCCGGGACCCAAGAGACCCAGTACTTC.

The chain combines TRBV7-3 with TRBJ2-6, with TRBD1 matching over 11 bases. Germline assignment: CDR1 SGHTA and CDR2 FQGTGA. V was pared by 5 bases and J by 2 bases, with 8 bases of the junction left unmatched. The CDR3 length is 18 residues. CDR3 sequence: CASSPRTGGLTGANVLTF. The CDR3 region has the DNA TGTGCCAGCAGCCCCCGGACAGGGGGCTTAACTGGGGCCAACGTCCTGACTTTC.

This clone has just one count. A far larger clone is one nucleotide away, so this likely arose from a read error. The V call is TRBV7-2, the J call TRBJ2-4; a possible D gene is TRBD1 (6 bases). This CDR3 spans 14 amino acids. Germline V gene data show CDR1 as SGHTA and CDR2 as FQGNSA. Trimming cost V 2 bases and J 1 base, with 6 bases left between them. CDR3 bases: TGTGCCAGCAGCTTACAGGGGGCCAAAAACATTCAGTACTTC. This sequence encodes CASSLQGAKNIQYF.

The CDR3 here is CASSLEPSHEQFF. In nucleotides, the CDR3 is TGTGCCAGCAGCTTAGAACCTAGTCATGAGCAGTTCTTC. The chain joins TRBV11-2 to TRBJ2-1; D not resolved. V was clipped by 0 bases and J by 8 bases, with 8 bases between them. The CDR3 totals 13 residues. Per the germline V gene, CDR1 is SGHAT and CDR2 is FQNNGV.

J is TRBJ2-7 and V is TRBV27, with 7 positions matching TRBD2. The J segment lost 4 bases and the V segment lost 3 bases, leaving 6 bases of the junction unmatched. CDR1 and CDR2 from the germline V gene are MNHEY and SMNVEV (reference sequence). CDR3 size: 14 residues. The CDR3 nucleotides read TGTGCCAGCAGTTTTGGGGGAGGGCCTTACGAGCAGTACTTC. Translated: CASSFGGGPYEQYF.

The genes are TRBV5-1 and TRBJ2-2; possibly TRBD2 for D (6 bases). V shed 2 bases and J shed 3 bases, with 14 bases lying between them. The CDR3 has 16 amino acids. CDR1 and CDR2 (germline): SGHRS, YFSETQ. The CDR3 DNA reads as TGCGCCAGCAGCTTTCCGACTAGGATGGACACCGGGGAGCTGTTTTTT. It translates to CASSFPTRMDTGELFF.

The V gene is TRBV6-5, the J gene TRBJ2-7; D may match TRBD1 or TRBD2 (5 bases each). Germline V gene data show CDR1 as MNHEY and CDR2 as SVGAGI. The CDR3 is 14 residues long. The V and J ends lost 5 bases and 3 bases respectively, with 14 bases between them. The CDR3 coding sequence is TGTGCCAGCAGTAGAAGGGGAGTTAGCTACGAGCAGTACTTC. It is translated as CASSRRGVSYEQYF.

The chain joins TRBV5-5 to TRBJ1-4, with D unclear. Looked up from germline, CDR1 is SGHKS and CDR2 is YYEKEE (reference sequence). The CDR3 is 16 amino acids. V was cut by 1 base and J by 7 bases, with 17 bases left in between. CDR3 nucleotides: TGTGCCAGCAGCTTGTCTGCAGACGGAATCGGTGAAAAACTGTTTTTT. Protein product: CASSLSADGIGEKLFF.

The gene calls are TRBV6-1 and TRBJ1-1, with D unresolved. This CDR3 has 11 residues. CDR1 is MNHNS, CDR2 SASEGT, per germline. With 8 bases removed from V and 4 bases from J, the gap between germline ends came to 8 bases. The CDR3 nucleotides are TGTGCCAGCTTTCCGGGCACTGAAGCTTTCTTT. Translated: CASFPGTEAFF.

This rearrangement joins TRBV28 to TRBJ2-7; D is perhaps TRBD1 or TRBD2 (5 bases each). The CDR3 sequence is 16 residues long. V lost 5 bases and J 0 bases, leaving 17 bases between the germline ends. Germline-derived CDR1 and CDR2 are MDHEN and SYDVKM. CDR3 sequence reads: CASSGGSGQSSYEQYF. The CDR3 DNA reads TGTGCCAGCAGTGGAGGATCGGGGCAGTCCTCCTACGAGCAGTACTTC.

The rearrangement joins TRBV6-6 to TRBJ2-7, with 9 bases lining up with TRBD1. CDR3 length: 16 residues. Germline CDR1 MNHNY, CDR2 SVGAGI (reference sequence). V lost 4 bases and J lost 5; bases outside the gene matches: 12. In DNA form, the CDR3 reads TGTGCCAGCAGTTCCTATCGGACAGGGGAGAGTAACGAGCAGTACTTC. Protein: CASSSYRTGESNEQYF.

This rearrangement joins TRBV5-1 to TRBJ2-7, with D unclear. V dropped 0 bases and J dropped 4 bases, with 14 bases sitting between them. Germline assignment: CDR1 SGHRS and CDR2 YFSETQ. The length of the CDR3 is 15 residues. The CDR3, as DNA: TGCGCCAGCAGCTTGGCCTCCCGAGAGGAATACGAGCAGTACTTC. This encodes CASSLASREEYEQYF. Together with reference TRBV5-1 and TRBJ2-7, the CDR3 gives the full variable domain: KAGVTQTPRYLIKTRGQQVTLSCSPISGHRSVSWYQQTPGQGLQFLFEYFSETQRNKGNFPGRFSGRQFSNSRSEMNVSTLELGDSALYLCASSLASREEYEQYFGPGTRLTVT.

The genes are TRBV7-2 and TRBJ2-1; no firm D call. Germline values: CDR1 SGHTA, CDR2 FQGNSA. This CDR3 spans 13 amino acids. Trimming removed 0 bases from V and 7 bases from J, with 7 bases in between. The CDR3 protein is CASSLALKNEQFF. CDR3 DNA: TGTGCCAGCAGCTTAGCACTAAAGAATGAGCAGTTCTTC.

The rearrangement uses TRBV30 and TRBJ1-1; D uncertain. This CDR3 is built from 14 residues. Germline CDR1 reads GTSNPN; CDR2 reads SVGIG (reference sequence). V shed 2 bases and J shed 0 bases, with 10 bases lying between them. DNA of the CDR3: TGTGCCTGGAGTACAATGGGCATGAACACTGAAGCTTTCTTT. This sequence encodes CAWSTMGMNTEAFF.

The CDR3 DNA is TGCGCCAGCAGCCTCTCTAGTCCGGGACAGGGCATAGATACGCAGTATTTT. As protein: CASSLSSPGQGIDTQYF. The chain carries TRBV4-3 and TRBJ2-3, with 9 bases identical to TRBD1. CDR1 is LGHNA and CDR2 is YSLEER in the germline V gene. Unmatched junction bases numbered 13, after V lost 4 bases and J lost 5 bases. The length of the CDR3 is 17 residues.

This sequence joins TRBV19 and TRBJ2-7; 8 nucleotides align to TRBD2. This CDR3 region has 15 residues. Germline V gives CDR1 LNHDA, CDR2 SQIVND (reference sequence). V shed 1 base, J shed 3 bases, and the junction held 5 bases outside the gene matches. CDR3: CASSIGGGRLYEQYF. DNA for the CDR3: TGTGCCAGTAGTATAGGCGGGGGGCGACTCTACGAGCAGTACTTC.

In its sample, this clone was seen once. The rearrangement joins TRBV7-2 to TRBJ2-7, with 13 bases fitting TRBD2. The CDR3 consists of 15 residues. J lost 4 bases, V lost 5 bases, and 5 bases had no gene match. Germline CDR1 and CDR2: SGHTA and FQGNSA. The CDR3 DNA reads TGTGCCAGCAGCACGAGGACTAGCGGGAGTTACGAGCAGTACTTC. Translated: CASSTRTSGSYEQYF.

The rearrangement links TRBV4-1 to TRBJ1-3; D possibly corresponds to TRBD1 (5 bases). The V and J ends lost 2 bases and 4 bases respectively, with 15 bases between them. CDR3 size: 16 residues. Germline assignment: CDR1 MGHRA and CDR2 YSYEKL. CDR3 sequence (DNA): TGCGCCAGCAGCCAACCCGCCAGGGCGCGAGGAAACACCATATATTTT. Amino acid sequence: CASSQPARARGNTIYF.

This clone appeared a few times. J is TRBJ1-5 and V is TRBV7-9; D unresolved. V was cut by 1 base and J by 6 bases, with 4 bases left in between. Germline CDR1 and CDR2: SEHNR and FQNEAQ (reference sequence). This CDR3 spans 12 amino acids. CDR3 coding DNA: TGTGCCAGCAGCTTAGGCACTCAGCCCCAGCATTTT. As protein: CASSLGTQPQHF.

By sample share, this clone is medium-sized. The rearrangement links TRBV9 to TRBJ1-1; 7 bases are a match to TRBD1. V lost 4 bases, J lost 6 bases, and 9 bases stayed unmatched. This CDR3 comprises 14 residues. Germline CDR1 SGDLS, CDR2 YYNGEE. The CDR3 coding sequence is TGTGCCAGCAGCATCACCGCGGGACAGCCTGAAGCTTTCTTT. Translated: CASSITAGQPEAFF.

Only a few counts were recorded for this clone. V is TRBV7-9 and J is TRBJ2-2; D is undetermined. The CDR3 runs 14 residues. The V end was cut by 0 bases, the J end by 3 bases, with 5 bases between. Germline lookup yields CDR1 SEHNR and CDR2 FQNEAQ (reference sequence). As DNA, the CDR3 is TGTGCCAGCAGCTTAGCGGGTCACACCGGGGAGCTGTTTTTT. This encodes CASSLAGHTGELFF.

CDR3 protein: CASSEPTSGANVLTF. For the CDR3, the DNA is TGTGCCAGCAGTGAACCAACCTCTGGGGCCAACGTCCTGACTTTC. This sequence joins TRBV6-1 and TRBJ2-6; D not resolved. Germline values: CDR1 MNHNS, CDR2 SASEGT. The CDR3 spans 15 residues. Trimming left V 2 bases short and J 0 bases short, with 5 bases between.

This clone was found once. The chain carries TRBV20-1 and TRBJ2-3; D not resolved. The CDR3 is made up of 11 amino acids. CDR1 DFQATT and CDR2 SNEGSKA come from the germline V gene (reference sequence). The V end lost 0 bases, the J end lost 3 bases, and 1 base lay between the germline ends. The CDR3 DNA is TGCAGTGCTAGAGAGACAGATACGCAGTATTTT. It is translated as CSARETDTQYF.

V and J are TRBV11-2 and TRBJ2-3; TRBD2 matches 8 bases. Trimming at V came to 3 bases and at J to 8 bases, leaving 4 bases not matched to a gene. Germline loops: CDR1 SGHAT, CDR2 FQNNGV. The CDR3 runs 13 residues. This CDR3 is CASSLESGSTQYF. Written as DNA, the CDR3 is TGTGCCAGCAGCTTGGAGAGCGGGAGTACGCAGTATTTT.

This clone has just one count. The V and J genes are TRBV30 and TRBJ2-7, with a possible D match to TRBD1 (5 bases). CDR1 and CDR2 from the germline V gene are GTSNPN and SVGIG (reference sequence). The V end lost 1 base, the J end lost 8 bases, and 9 bases lay between the germline ends. The CDR3 is 11 amino acids. Here the CDR3 DNA reads TGTGCCTGGAGTGGAGCAGGGAAGCAGTACTTC. The encoded protein is CAWSGAGKQYF. Full variable domain (remainder filled in from reference TRBV30 and TRBJ2-7): SQTIHQWPATLVQPVGSPLSLECTVEGTSNPNLYWYRQAAGRGLQLLFYSVGIGQISSEVPQNLSASRPQDRQFILSSKKLLLSDSGFYLCAWSGAGKQYFGPGTRLTVT.

The chain joins TRBV28 to TRBJ2-3, with 12 bases lining up with TRBD2. CDR3 length equals 13 residues. The trim removed 8 bases at V and 5 bases at J, leaving 2 bases unmatched. Germline V gene lookup returns CDR1 MDHEN and CDR2 SYDVKM. The CDR3 region is CASRLAGEDTQYF. The CDR3 DNA follows: TGTGCCAGCCGACTAGCGGGAGAAGATACGCAGTATTTT.

V gene TRBV11-2 combines with J gene TRBJ2-7; D is tentatively TRBD1 or TRBD2 (5 bases each). The CDR3 spans 17 residues. From germline, CDR1 is SGHAT and CDR2 FQNNGV. V was pared by 0 bases and J by 5 bases, with 20 bases between. The CDR3 nucleotides are TGTGCCAGCAGCTTAGACCCACCCGGGTCTGGGACCGACGAGCAGTACTTC. It is translated as CASSLDPPGSGTDEQYF.

The V call is TRBV5-1, the J call TRBJ1-1, with D unclear. CDR1 is SGHRS and CDR2 is YFSETQ in the germline V gene. This CDR3 has 13 amino acids. The V and J ends lost 0 bases and 1 base respectively, with 4 bases between them. CDR3 DNA sequence: TGCGCCAGCAGCTTGGGGCGGAACACTGAAGCTTTCTTT. Translation gives CASSLGRNTEAFF.

CDR3 bases: TGTGCCAGCAGCGCAGACATAGTGGCCTACGAGCAGTACTTC. Amino acid sequence: CASSADIVAYEQYF. V and J are TRBV9 and TRBJ2-7; D remains ambiguous. Germline assignment: CDR1 SGDLS and CDR2 YYNGEE. The V gene lost 3 bases and the J gene lost 2 bases, with 12 bases spanning the gap. This CDR3 has 14 residues. Full variable domain (remainder filled in from reference TRBV9 and TRBJ2-7): DSGVTQTPKHLITATGQRVTLRCSPRSGDLSVYWYQQSLDQGLQFLIQYYNGEERAKGNILERFSAQQFPDLHSELNLSSLELGDSALYFCASSADIVAYEQYFGPGTRLTVT.